There are many counts of the clone carrying this T cell receptor beta chain. Its antigen is unknown. For the library, individual cDNA molecules each received unique molecular identifiers. From the RACE reads, TCRdb called clonotypes with MiXCR, one entry per CDR3 protein. The sample includes approximately 160,000 distinct CDR3 sequences, roughly a quarter seen only once; the top ten take approximately 2.1%. This specimen belongs to a study of human T cells and chemical hapten exposure. General study findings and limits: The presence of alopecia in the donors means their immune response may differ from healthy people's. Significantly more large CDR3 similarity clusters were formed by expanded TCRs than by controls.

Regarding time point: patch test 3, about 24 weeks after DPC sensitization. As to treatment: therapeutic diphenylcyclopropenone sensitization with weekly scalp DPC. Germline V gives CDR1 DFQATT, CDR2 SNEGSKA (reference sequence). V was clipped by 5 bases and J by 3 bases, with 18 bases between them. This CDR3 is 15 amino acids long. The TCR sequence derives from a woman in her late teens or twenties with alopecia areata. Some clones in this sample may be carry-over from other donors' samples. V and J are TRBV20-1 and TRBJ2-3; the D gene is possibly TRBD2 (6 bases). The sequencing used whole blood, collected in connection with sensitization to the hapten diphenylcyclopropenone (DPC). The CDR3 loop is CSAWGREVLTDTQYF. The CDR3 nucleotides are TGCAGTGCTTGGGGAAGGGAGGTTCTAACAGATACGCAGTATTTT.